What follows are 7 T cell receptor beta chains derived from one specimen sequenced in a study of blood T cell repertoires in COVID-19. Here immunoSEQ multiplex PCR was the method, and the copy in TCRdb shows in-frame clones only, minus some. The repertoire holds about 39,000 clones, around 86% seen once, with about 5% in the top ten. The sequencing sample was made of peripheral blood. Receptors originate from a man aged 35-49 years with active COVID-19.

This clone was observed a handful of times. This chain connects TRBV29-1 to TRBJ1-2; D not certain. The CDR3 spans 12 residues. V was cut by 2 bases and J by 7 bases, with 11 bases left in between. Germline CDR1 is SQVTM and CDR2 is ANQGSEA. For the CDR3, the DNA is TGCAGCGTTGAATCGGGTTTCGGTGGCTACACCTTC. It translates to CSVESGFGGYTF.

The chain recombines TRBV19 with TRBJ2-7; 12 nucleotides align to TRBD1. Germline V gene lookup returns CDR1 LNHDA and CDR2 SQIVND (reference sequence). The trim removed 9 bases at V and 6 bases at J, leaving 3 bases unmatched. CDR3 length equals 12 residues. The DNA of the CDR3 is TGTGCCAGCCGGGACAGGGGGCCCGAGCAGTACTTC. Its translation is CASRDRGPEQYF.

This chain uses TRBV3-1 (or the pseudogene TRBV3-2) with TRBJ2-1; tentatively, D is TRBD2 (5 bases). V was shortened by 1 base and J by 10 bases, with 14 bases between the two germline ends. Germline V CDR1 and CDR2: LGHDT, YNNKEL (reference sequence). This CDR3 contains 14 residues. CDR3 nucleotide sequence: TGTGCCAGCAGCCAAGTTGGAGGCCTCGGGGAGCAGTTCTTC. Its protein product is CASSQVGGLGEQFF.

This rearrangement joins TRBV29-1 to TRBJ1-4; D might be TRBD1 (5 bases). Trimming removed 0 bases from V and 5 bases from J, with 10 bases in between. The germline V gene has CDR1 SQVTM and CDR2 ANQGSEA. This CDR3 is built from 14 residues. The CDR3 spells CSVEDRAGNEKLFF. CDR3 sequence (DNA): TGCAGCGTTGAAGATCGGGCAGGGAATGAAAAACTGTTTTTT.

This rearrangement joins TRBV6-4 to TRBJ1-2; TRBD1 matches 8 bases. Germline V gives CDR1 MRHNA, CDR2 SNTAGT. This CDR3 contains 16 residues. With V trimmed by 4 bases and J by 4 bases, 11 bases remained unmatched. Here the CDR3 reads CASSVYLFRGLYGYTF. Written as DNA, the CDR3 is TGTGCCAGCAGTGTCTATCTTTTCAGGGGGCTCTATGGCTACACCTTC.

The V gene is TRBV19, the J gene TRBJ1-6; TRBD1 might be the D (6 bases). CDR3 size: 15 residues. CDR1 is LNHDA, CDR2 SQIVND, per germline (reference sequence). V shed 7 bases and J shed 8 bases, with 18 bases lying between them. The CDR3, as DNA: TGTGCCAGTACCCCTAGGCGGGGGGCGGATTCACCCCTCCACTTT. It is translated as CASTPRRGADSPLHF.

V usage is TRBV11-2 and J usage is TRBJ2-3; 7 nucleotides line up with TRBD2. Germline V gives CDR1 SGHAT, CDR2 FQNNGV. The CDR3 contains 14 residues. J gave up 5 bases and V 1 base, and 3 bases lay outside the gene matches. The CDR3 DNA follows: TGTGCCAGCAGCTTAGTCGGACTAGTAGATACGCAGTATTTT. Translated: CASSLVGLVDTQYF.